This TCR beta chain came from a study of blood T cell repertoires in COVID-19. The overall study: The samples span acute and convalescent COVID-19 from the United States, Italy and Spain. T cells, B-cell-depleted T cells, or PBMCs supplied cDNA or gDNA.

Looked up from germline, CDR1 is SGHTA and CDR2 is FQGNSA. Trimming took off 8 bases at V and 3 bases at J, with 15 bases between the two ends. CDR3 length equals 14 residues. Original methodology: Amplification of reference gene primers provided the estimated nucleated cell counts. TCRdb's copy holds only in-frame clones and misses some; the assay was immunoSEQ multiplex PCR. Clonal size and the V and J genes are those of that table, whereas D and trimming came from the DNA. The sample records 20,000 to 25,000 clones, roughly four fifths being singletons. The clonotype originates from a man aged 65 to 85 with acute or convalescent COVID-19. This chain connects TRBV7-2 to TRBJ2-3, with D perhaps matching TRBD1 (6 bases). The specimen was peripheral blood. In DNA, the CDR3 is TGTGCCAGCGCAAGGGGACATTCGACAGATACGCAGTATTTT. It translates to CASARGHSTDTQYF.